This is a list of T cell receptor beta chains from one sample in a study of shared clonotypes between healthy human individuals. This table comes from immunoSEQ multiplex PCR, and its TCRdb copy is limited to in-frame clones, with some not included. The table includes around 1 million clones, approximately 80% detected once. Source material: memory CD4+ T cells sorted from blood. Every receptor here comes from a young man in good health. Each CDR3 is given with its conserved first and last residue.

cdr3_length: 15
v_call: TRBV4-2
cdr3_aa: CASSQGGGSSYEQYF

cdr3_length: 15
v_call: TRBV6-5
cdr3_aa: CASSPPRQGPTEAFF

cdr3_length: 19
v_call: TRBV1
cdr3_aa: CTSSPTLKGPAATNEKLFF

cdr3_length: 14
v_call: TRBV5-1
cdr3_aa: CASTPGGGIQPQHF

cdr3_length: 14
v_call: TRBV19
cdr3_aa: CASSMERAHNEQFF

cdr3_length: 13
v_call: TRBV6-5
cdr3_aa: CASSRTSLGELFF

cdr3_length: 14
v_call: TRBV5-8
cdr3_aa: CASSLVLANSPLHF

cdr3_length: 15
v_call: TRBV2
cdr3_aa: CASRLGTSPSDTQYF

cdr3_length: 12
v_call: TRBV7-2
cdr3_aa: CASSTIGLGYTF

cdr3_length: 15
v_call: TRBV4-3
cdr3_aa: CASSQAGGPQETQYF

cdr3_length: 15
v_call: TRBV5-1
cdr3_aa: CASSLLGSVLTEAFF

cdr3_length: 14
v_call: TRBV27
cdr3_aa: CASMGDPGRNEQYF

cdr3_length: 13
v_call: TRBV19
cdr3_aa: CASSLGGDSPLHF

cdr3_length: 14
v_call: TRBV5-4
cdr3_aa: CASSFVAGEETQYF

cdr3_length: 15
v_call: TRBV5-5
cdr3_aa: CASSVTDSMNTEAFF

cdr3_length: 14
v_call: TRBV7-9
cdr3_aa: CASSLEGNTGEQYF

cdr3_length: 17
v_call: TRBV4-1
cdr3_aa: CASSQGEGTGAHRGYTF

cdr3_length: 15
v_call: TRBV27
cdr3_aa: CASSSLAGATDTQYF

cdr3_length: 12
v_call: TRBV6-5
cdr3_aa: CASSLDRGRAFF

cdr3_length: 14
v_call: TRBV5-6
cdr3_aa: CASSLAGSYTEAFF

cdr3_length: 14
v_call: TRBV30
cdr3_aa: CAWSVGAMNTEAFF

cdr3_length: 16
v_call: TRBV30
cdr3_aa: CAWSSTGAIRAGELFF

cdr3_length: 11
v_call: TRBV18
cdr3_aa: CASSPQIEQFF

cdr3_length: 17
v_call: TRBV5-1
cdr3_aa: CASRPGTGAGGDNEQFF

cdr3_length: 15
v_call: TRBV19
cdr3_aa: CASSISAGAGNTIYF

cdr3_length: 12
v_call: TRBV28
cdr3_aa: CASRTGQVGYTF

cdr3_length: 16
v_call: TRBV7-6
cdr3_aa: CASSLGGTSGSEEQFF

cdr3_length: 16
v_call: TRBV9
cdr3_aa: CASSPRGAESSYEQYF

cdr3_length: 13
v_call: TRBV2
cdr3_aa: CASTADRYNEQFF

cdr3_length: 13
v_call: TRBV7-8
cdr3_aa: CASSSLQGHEQFF

cdr3_length: 16
v_call: TRBV23-1
cdr3_aa: CASRPTGTSAEETQYF

cdr3_length: 14
v_call: TRBV5-1
cdr3_aa: CASSFDSYTDTQYF

cdr3_length: 18
v_call: TRBV7-7
cdr3_aa: CASSLNRAGNGKNSPLHF

cdr3_length: 16
v_call: TRBV5-1
cdr3_aa: CASSRRGPANTGELFF

cdr3_length: 13
v_call: TRBV6-5
cdr3_aa: CASTHGEAGGYTF

cdr3_length: 12
v_call: TRBV10-1
cdr3_aa: CATRKGDEKLFF

cdr3_length: 14
v_call: TRBV10-3
cdr3_aa: CAIRPGQGSYEQYF

cdr3_length: 12
v_call: TRBV5-8
cdr3_aa: CASSLDGGELFF

cdr3_length: 18
v_call: TRBV6-1
cdr3_aa: CASSGPRTSGGSRETQYF

cdr3_length: 13
v_call: TRBV19
cdr3_aa: CASSSGRYYEQYF

cdr3_length: 15
v_call: TRBV4-2
cdr3_aa: CASSQSAGVYNEQFF

cdr3_length: 15
v_call: TRBV7-9
cdr3_aa: CASSALLAGKETQYF

cdr3_length: 13
v_call: TRBV7-2
cdr3_aa: CASSWTITDTQYF

cdr3_length: 13
v_call: TRBV6-6
cdr3_aa: CATQGGVGQPQHF

cdr3_length: 16
v_call: TRBV5-1
cdr3_aa: CASSLVPGVVNTEAFF

cdr3_length: 16
v_call: TRBV2
cdr3_aa: CASTTSGRAGTDTQYF

cdr3_length: 15
v_call: TRBV5-1
cdr3_aa: CASSSRADSNYGYTF

cdr3_length: 15
v_call: TRBV29-1
cdr3_aa: CSVELDRVRTGELFF

cdr3_length: 14
v_call: TRBV4-1
cdr3_aa: CASSHQGASSGQYF

cdr3_length: 15
v_call: TRBV6-1
cdr3_aa: CASSQDRGLNSPLHF

cdr3_length: 15
v_call: TRBV9
cdr3_aa: CASSVVGGGPSPLHF

cdr3_length: 14
v_call: TRBV5-1
cdr3_aa: CASSFTISNSPLHF